This T cell receptor beta chain stems from a study of blood T cell repertoires in COVID-19. Study information: Samples representing acute and convalescent COVID-19 were sourced from the United States, Italy and Spain. Sample material is recorded as cDNA or gDNA derived from T cells, B-cell-depleted T cells, or PBMCs.

The authors' processing: Reference gene primer amplification yielded estimated nucleated cell counts. Produced via immunoSEQ multiplex PCR; TCRdb's table is partial and in-frame only. That table is the source of V, J and clone size, and D and trimming were worked out from the DNA. The sample carries roughly 280,000 clones, 83% recorded once. This CDR3 is built from 15 residues. CDR1 and CDR2 from the germline V gene are SGHNT and YYREEE (reference sequence). V lost 0 bases and J lost 5; bases outside the gene matches: 3. The chain has TRBV5-4 and TRBJ1-4, with 8 bases identical to TRBD1. This TCR derives from a man aged 55 to 70 who had recovered from COVID-19. The sample taken for sequencing was peripheral blood. The CDR3 reads CASSLDQGANEKLFF. CDR3 nucleotide sequence: TGTGCCAGCAGCTTGGACCAGGGGGCAAATGAAAAACTGTTTTTT.